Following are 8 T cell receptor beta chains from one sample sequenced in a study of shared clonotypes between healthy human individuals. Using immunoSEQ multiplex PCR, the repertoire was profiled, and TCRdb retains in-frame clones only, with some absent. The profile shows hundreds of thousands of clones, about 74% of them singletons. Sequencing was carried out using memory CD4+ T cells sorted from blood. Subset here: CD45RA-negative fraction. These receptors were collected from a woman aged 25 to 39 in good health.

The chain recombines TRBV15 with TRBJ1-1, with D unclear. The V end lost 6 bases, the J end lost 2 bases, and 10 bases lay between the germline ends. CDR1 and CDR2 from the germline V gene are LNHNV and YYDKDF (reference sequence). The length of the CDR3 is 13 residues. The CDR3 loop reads CATRPSANTEAFF. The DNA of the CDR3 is TGTGCCACCAGACCCTCGGCAAACACTGAAGCTTTCTTT.

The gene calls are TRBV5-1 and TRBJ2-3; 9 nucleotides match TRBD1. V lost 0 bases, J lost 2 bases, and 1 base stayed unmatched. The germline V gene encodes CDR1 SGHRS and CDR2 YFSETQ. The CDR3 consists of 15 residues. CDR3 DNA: TGCGCCAGCAGCTTGGGGGACAGGGCCACAGATACGCAGTATTTT. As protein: CASSLGDRATDTQYF.

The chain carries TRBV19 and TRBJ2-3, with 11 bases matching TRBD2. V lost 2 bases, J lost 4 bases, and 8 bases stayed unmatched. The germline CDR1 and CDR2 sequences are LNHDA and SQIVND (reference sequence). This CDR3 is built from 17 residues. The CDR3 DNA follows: TGTGCCAGTAGTATAATAGCGGGAGGGCCATGGGCAGATACGCAGTATTTT. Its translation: CASSIIAGGPWADTQYF.

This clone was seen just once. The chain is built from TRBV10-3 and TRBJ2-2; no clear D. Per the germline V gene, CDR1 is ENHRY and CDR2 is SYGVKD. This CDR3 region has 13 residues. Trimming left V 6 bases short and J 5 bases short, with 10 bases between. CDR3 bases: TGTGCCATCAGCTCACGGCAGACCGGGGAGCTGTTTTTT. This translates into CAISSRQTGELFF.

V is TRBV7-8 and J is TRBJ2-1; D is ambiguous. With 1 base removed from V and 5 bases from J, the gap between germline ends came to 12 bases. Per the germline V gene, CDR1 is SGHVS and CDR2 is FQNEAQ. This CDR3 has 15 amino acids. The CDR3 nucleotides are TGTGCCAGCAGCTTAGTCGGGCTACCAAACAATGAGCAGTTCTTC. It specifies CASSLVGLPNNEQFF.

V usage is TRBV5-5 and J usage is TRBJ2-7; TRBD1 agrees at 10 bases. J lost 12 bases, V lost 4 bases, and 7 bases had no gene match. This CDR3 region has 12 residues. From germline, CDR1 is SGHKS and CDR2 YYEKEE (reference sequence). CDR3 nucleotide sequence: TGTGCCAGCAGCGGACAGGGGGGTAGTCGGTACTTC. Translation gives CASSGQGGSRYF.

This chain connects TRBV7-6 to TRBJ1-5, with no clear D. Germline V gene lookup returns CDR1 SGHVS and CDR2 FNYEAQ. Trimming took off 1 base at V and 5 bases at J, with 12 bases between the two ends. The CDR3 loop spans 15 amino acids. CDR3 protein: CASSLESRRDQPQHF. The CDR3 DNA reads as TGTGCCAGCAGCTTAGAGAGCAGGAGGGATCAGCCCCAGCATTTT.

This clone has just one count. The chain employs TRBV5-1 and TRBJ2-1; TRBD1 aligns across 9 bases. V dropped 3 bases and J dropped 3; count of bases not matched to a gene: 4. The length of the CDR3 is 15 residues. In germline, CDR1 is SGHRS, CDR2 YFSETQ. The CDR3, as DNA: TGCGCCAGCAGCTCTGACAGGGGGGACTACAATGAGCAGTTCTTC. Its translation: CASSSDRGDYNEQFF.